These 31 T cell receptor beta chains were sequenced from one sample in a study of blood T cells in healthy people across ages. A sample-barcoded 5' primer and a J-beta primer mix were used in a second PCR of roughly 7 to 11 cycles. MiXCR, run by TCRdb on the 5' RACE reads, gives a single entry per CDR3 protein. The sample records over a million distinct CDR3 sequences, 42% being singletons. Sample: blood. Receptor source: a woman aged 18-29 years in good health.

The chain carries TRBV28 and TRBJ2-3; 13 bases line up with TRBD2. The junction had 5 bases not matched to a gene; V was cut back by 6 bases and J by 2 bases. This CDR3 comprises 16 residues. The germline gives CDR1 MDHEN, CDR2 SYDVKM. The CDR3 protein is CASSHTSGGVTDTQYF. Written as DNA, the CDR3 is TGTGCCAGCAGCCATACTAGCGGGGGGGTCACAGATACGCAGTATTTT.

The V call is TRBV12-3 or TRBV12-4, the J call TRBJ1-6; D gene unclear. V gave up 1 base and J gave up 11 bases, with 9 bases separating them. The CDR3 consists of 13 residues. The CDR3 protein is CASSLGLGTPLHF. For the CDR3, the DNA is TGTGCCAGCAGTTTAGGGTTAGGGACACCCCTCCACTTT.

The chain recombines TRBV12-3 or TRBV12-4 with TRBJ1-1, with TRBD1 matching over 8 bases. This CDR3 contains 16 residues. The trim removed 5 bases at V and 0 bases at J, leaving 8 bases unmatched. CDR3 nucleotides: TGTGCCAGCAGTGTCGGGACAGGATCTTTGAACACTGAAGCTTTCTTT. It yields the protein CASSVGTGSLNTEAFF.

This clonotype was detected once. The chain is built from TRBV9 and TRBJ2-1; D gene ambiguous. The DNA matches TRBJ2-7 better at its end, which makes the J call doubtful. The CDR3 consists of 16 residues. CDR1 is SGDLS, CDR2 YYNGEE, per germline. This CDR3 reads CASSVGGSRSYNEQYF. DNA of the CDR3: TGTGCCAGCAGCGTAGGTGGCAGTAGGTCCTACAATGAGCAGTACTTC.

This clonotype has more than one count but fewer than ten. The chain joins TRBV7-2 to TRBJ2-3; D is perhaps TRBD1 or TRBD2 (6 bases each). The CDR3 totals 15 residues. Trimming removed 7 bases at V and 2 bases at J, with 16 bases between. From germline, CDR1 is SGHTA and CDR2 FQGNSA. CDR3 coding DNA: TGTGCCAGCACCCAAGGGGGGACCCACACAGATACGCAGTATTTT. Translation gives CASTQGGTHTDTQYF.

The chain couples TRBV20-1 to TRBJ2-7, with 8 bases fitting TRBD2. The CDR3 covers 15 residues. Germline CDR1 is DFQATT and CDR2 is SNEGSKA (reference sequence). V lost 4 bases, J lost 0 bases, and 8 bases stayed unmatched. The CDR3 sequence is CSAIGTSTSSYEQYF. The CDR3 DNA reads as TGCAGTGCTATAGGGACTAGTACGAGCTCCTACGAGCAGTACTTC.

This rearrangement joins TRBV20-1 to TRBJ2-1; D is possibly TRBD2 (6 bases). The CDR3 has 15 amino acids. Germline V gene lookup returns CDR1 DFQATT and CDR2 SNEGSKA (reference sequence). V gave up 2 bases and J gave up 9 bases, with 20 bases separating them. In DNA form, the CDR3 reads TGCAGTGCTAGAACTCTGGAGGGGTTAACAGTTGAGCAGTTCTTC. Translated, it gives CSARTLEGLTVEQFF.

CDR3 DNA sequence: TGTGCCAGCACCAAGGGAGTTCATGGCTACACCTTC. Translating gives CASTKGVHGYTF. V gene TRBV12-3 or TRBV12-4 combines with J gene TRBJ1-2; unclear D gene. V was pared by 7 bases and J by 6 bases, with 12 bases between. The CDR3 has 12 residues.

Comments on this clonotype: Sequence at one end of the junction differs from germline and may be a read error. This sequence joins TRBV27 and TRBJ1-2; D possibly corresponds to TRBD1 (5 bases). From germline, CDR1 is MNHEY and CDR2 SMNVEV (reference sequence). CDR3 size: 13 residues. This CDR3 reads CASSVSGYYGYTF. The CDR3 DNA is TGTGCCAGCAGTGTATCAGGGTACTATGGCTACACCTTC.

This clonotype was seen more than once but under ten times. This chain joins TRBV12-3 or TRBV12-4 and TRBJ2-5; TRBD2 is a possible D gene (6 bases). V was trimmed by 2 bases and J by 0 bases, leaving 10 bases between them. The CDR3 totals 15 residues. CDR3 DNA: TGTGCCAGCAGTTTAATCCGGGGGTACCAAGAGACCCAGTACTTC. Its translation is CASSLIRGYQETQYF.

The J gene is TRBJ2-5, the V gene TRBV4-1; no definite D call. The CDR3 length is 16 residues. V dropped 0 bases and J dropped 11 bases, with 22 bases sitting between them. The germline V gene encodes CDR1 MGHRA and CDR2 YSYEKL. The CDR3 DNA reads TGCGCCAGCAGCCAAGATCGGGCCGACGCCTACAATGAGCAGTACTTC. Translating it yields CASSQDRADAYNEQYF.

The V and J genes are TRBV11-1 and TRBJ2-4; 8 nucleotides match TRBD1. The last part of the DNA fits TRBJ2-7 better; the J call may be wrong. This CDR3 spans 15 amino acids. Germline CDR1 SGHAT, CDR2 FQDESV (reference sequence). The CDR3 sequence: CASSLERTGPYEQYF. CDR3 nucleotides: TGTGCCAGCAGCTTAGAGCGGACAGGGCCCTACGAGCAGTACTTC.

The CDR3 coding sequence is TGTGCCAGCAGCTTAGGACAGAACAGGGACAATGAGCAGTTCTTC. As protein: CASSLGQNRDNEQFF. The chain uses TRBV7-6 and TRBJ2-1, with D perhaps matching TRBD1 (6 bases). The CDR3 consists of 15 residues. Trimming took 1 base from V and 5 from J, leaving 12 bases between them. From germline, CDR1 is SGHVS and CDR2 FNYEAQ.

The J gene is TRBJ2-6, the V gene TRBV28, with unresolved D. Deletions cut 3 bases from V and 2 bases from J, with 8 bases between. CDR1 and CDR2 from the germline V gene are MDHEN and SYDVKM. The CDR3 runs 15 residues. Here the CDR3 reads CASSLASTGANVLTF. The CDR3 region has the DNA TGTGCCAGCAGTTTGGCGTCTACTGGGGCCAACGTCCTGACTTTC.

This clonotype has just a few counts. The rearrangement uses TRBV4-2 and TRBJ2-5, with 8 bases lining up with TRBD2. The CDR3 length is 17 residues. V lost 3 bases, J lost 2 bases, and 11 bases stayed unmatched. Germline CDR1 and CDR2: LGHNA and YNFKEQ. CDR3 sequence reads: CASSHVRSGSTQETQYF. CDR3 DNA sequence: TGTGCCAGCAGCCATGTTCGGAGCGGGAGCACTCAAGAGACCCAGTACTTC.

This clonotype has only a few counts. The chain recombines TRBV6-1 with TRBJ2-1, with D perhaps TRBD2 (6 bases). V was cut by 1 base and J by 5 bases, with 15 bases left in between. Looked up from germline, CDR1 is MNHNS and CDR2 is SASEGT. This CDR3 comprises 16 residues. The CDR3 reads CASSEGGGVKHNEQFF. CDR3 nucleotides: TGTGCCAGCAGTGAAGGTGGCGGGGTAAAACACAATGAGCAGTTCTTC.

The chain couples TRBV6-2 or TRBV6-3 to TRBJ1-1, with D possibly TRBD1 on 5 matching bases. The V and J ends lost 1 base and 1 base respectively, with 7 bases between them. The CDR3 spans 14 residues. Germline V lookup: CDR1 MNHEY, CDR2 SVGEGT. Written as DNA, the CDR3 is TGTGCCAGCAGTTACTTTCAGGGGAACACTGAAGCTTTCTTT. Amino acids: CASSYFQGNTEAFF.

V gene TRBV10-3 combines with J gene TRBJ2-5; D gene unclear. Trimming left V 5 bases short and J 2 bases short, with 15 bases between. The germline gives CDR1 ENHRY, CDR2 SYGVKD. The CDR3 has 15 amino acids. CDR3 region: CAISPQEASQETQYF. The CDR3 bases are TGTGCCATCAGTCCCCAAGAGGCCTCTCAAGAGACCCAGTACTTC.

This clonotype was recorded a few times. The chain joins TRBV5-5 to TRBJ2-4, with 10 bases that match TRBD1. The CDR3 loop spans 21 amino acids. The trim removed 0 bases at V and 0 bases at J, leaving 15 bases unmatched. CDR1 is SGHKS, CDR2 YYEKEE, per germline (reference sequence). DNA of the CDR3: TGTGCCAGCAGCTTGGTCCTCCTGGGGACAGGGGCCCTTATAGCCAAAAACATTCAGTACTTC. This translates into CASSLVLLGTGALIAKNIQYF. The complete variable domain, with remaining parts taken from reference TRBV5-5 and TRBJ2-4, reads DAGVTQSPTHLIKTRGQQVTLRCSPISGHKSVSWYQQVLGQGPQFIFQYYEKEERGRGNFPDRFSARQFPNYSSELNVNALLLGDSALYLCASSLVLLGTGALIAKNIQYFGAGTRLSVL.

The chain is built from TRBV2 and TRBJ2-7, with D perhaps matching TRBD2 (6 bases). V dropped 3 bases and J dropped 4 bases, with 13 bases sitting between them. This CDR3 comprises 14 residues. CDR1 and CDR2 (germline): SNHLY, FYNNEI. The CDR3 coding sequence is TGTGCCAGCAGTGATTGGGGGACTGGATACGAGCAGTACTTC. Amino acid sequence: CASSDWGTGYEQYF. Drawing the rest from reference TRBV2 and TRBJ2-7, the complete variable domain is EPEVTQTPSHQVTQMGQEVILRCVPISNHLYFYWYRQILGQKVEFLVSFYNNEISEKSEIFDDQFSVERPDGSNFTLKIRSTKLEDSAMYFCASSDWGTGYEQYFGPGTRLTVT.

The V gene is TRBV27, the J gene TRBJ2-3; 9 positions agree with TRBD2. This CDR3 contains 18 residues. V shed 5 bases and J 5 bases; nucleotides not matched to a gene: 17. CDR1 and CDR2 (germline): MNHEY, SMNVEV (reference sequence). The CDR3 nucleotides read TGTGCCAGCAGTCAACCAGGGACCTATCTAGCGGGGCGAGATACGCAGTATTTT. Translated: CASSQPGTYLAGRDTQYF.

This clonotype has ten or more counts. The rearrangement uses TRBV5-1 and TRBJ2-3, with 8 bases that match TRBD2. V dropped 4 bases and J dropped 3; count of bases not matched to a gene: 10. CDR1 and CDR2 (germline): SGHRS, YFSETQ. The CDR3 length is 16 residues. CDR3: CASSLPTGLVTDTQYF. In nucleotides, the CDR3 is TGCGCCAGCAGCCTTCCAACGGGACTAGTAACAGATACGCAGTATTTT.

The genes are TRBV6-2 or TRBV6-3 and TRBJ1-6; no definite D call. Looked up from germline, CDR1 is MNHEY and CDR2 is SVGEGT. The CDR3 extends over 12 amino acids. V shed 2 bases and J shed 10 bases, with 6 bases lying between them. CDR3 nucleotide sequence: TGTGCCAGCAGTTACGCAGTGTCACCCCTCCACTTT. It encodes CASSYAVSPLHF.

This clonotype has a single count. This chain uses TRBV6-1 with TRBJ2-1; 8 bases align to TRBD1. The junction had 8 bases not matched to a gene; V was cut back by 0 bases and J by 7 bases. CDR1 is MNHNS, CDR2 SASEGT, per germline. The CDR3 covers 16 residues. The CDR3 here is CASSEAVGWTGNEQFF. CDR3 sequence (DNA): TGTGCCAGCAGTGAAGCGGTAGGGTGGACAGGGAATGAGCAGTTCTTC.

The sample holds a few counts of this clonotype. Here the CDR3 DNA reads TGTGCCAGCAGCTTGGAGGTGGGGGCGTCAGATGGCTACACCTTC. It yields the protein CASSLEVGASDGYTF. J is TRBJ1-2 and V is TRBV5-5; TRBD1 is a possible D gene (6 bases). CDR3 length: 15 amino acids. The germline CDR1 and CDR2 sequences are SGHKS and YYEKEE (reference sequence). V gave up 0 bases and J gave up 6 bases, with 15 bases separating them.

This clonotype was observed at least ten times. This rearrangement joins TRBV2 to TRBJ1-5; D not resolved. V was clipped by 6 bases and J by 7 bases, with 7 bases between them. CDR3 length equals 11 residues. CDR1 and CDR2 from the germline V gene are SNHLY and FYNNEI. The DNA of the CDR3 is TGTGCCAGCAGGGCAGGACAGCCCCAGCATTTT. It yields the protein CASRAGQPQHF. Variable domain in full (rest from reference TRBV2 and TRBJ1-5): EPEVTQTPSHQVTQMGQEVILRCVPISNHLYFYWYRQILGQKVEFLVSFYNNEISEKSEIFDDQFSVERPDGSNFTLKIRSTKLEDSAMYFCASRAGQPQHFGDGTRLSIL.

This clonotype was counted only a few times. The V call is TRBV20-1, the J call TRBJ2-7; unclear D gene. Trimming took off 6 bases at V and 7 bases at J, with 22 bases between the two ends. CDR3 size: 14 residues. The germline V gene encodes CDR1 DFQATT and CDR2 SNEGSKA (reference sequence). CDR3: CSAGSASSYNEQYF. Written as DNA, the CDR3 is TGCAGTGCGGGGTCGGCCAGCTCCTACAATGAGCAGTACTTC.

The chain carries TRBV27 and TRBJ2-2; D might be TRBD2 (7 bases). The germline V gene has CDR1 MNHEY and CDR2 SMNVEV (reference sequence). This CDR3 is 15 amino acids long. The germline V and J ends were trimmed by 8 bases and 5 bases, with 18 bases remaining between them. CDR3 amino acids: CASGPGLGGTGELFF. CDR3 DNA: TGTGCCAGCGGCCCAGGACTAGGGGGGACCGGGGAGCTGTTTTTT.

This clonotype was counted a few times. The chain couples TRBV11-2 to TRBJ1-6, with a weak D call TRBD1 (5 bases). CDR1 and CDR2 from the germline V gene are SGHAT and FQNNGV. Trimming took 0 bases from V and 9 from J, leaving 12 bases between them. The CDR3 has 15 amino acids. CDR3 protein: CASSLDIGAASPLHF. The CDR3 bases are TGTGCCAGCAGCTTAGATATCGGGGCGGCTTCACCCCTCCACTTT.

The rearrangement uses TRBV28 and TRBJ2-4, with 7 bases that match TRBD2. The CDR3 totals 17 residues. In germline, CDR1 is MDHEN, CDR2 SYDVKM. V shed 3 bases, J shed 6 bases, and the junction held 14 bases outside the gene matches. In DNA, the CDR3 is TGTGCCAGCAGTTTGAAACAGCCCCTGGGGGAGGGAAACATTCAGTACTTC. This translates into CASSLKQPLGEGNIQYF.

The CDR3 DNA reads TGTGCCAGCAGCTCTACTCCCAGTTCCTACGAGCAGTACTTC. Protein sequence: CASSSTPSSYEQYF. The V call is TRBV9, the J call TRBJ2-7; D gene uncertain. The length of the CDR3 is 14 residues. The germline V and J ends were trimmed by 4 bases and 1 base, with 12 bases remaining between them. Germline values: CDR1 SGDLS, CDR2 YYNGEE.